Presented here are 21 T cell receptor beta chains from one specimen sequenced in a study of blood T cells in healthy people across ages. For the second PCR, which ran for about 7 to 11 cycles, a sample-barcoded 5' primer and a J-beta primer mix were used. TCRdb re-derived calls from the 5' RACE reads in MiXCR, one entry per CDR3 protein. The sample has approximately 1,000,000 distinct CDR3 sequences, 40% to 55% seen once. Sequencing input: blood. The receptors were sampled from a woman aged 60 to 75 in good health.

The DNA for the CDR3 is TGTGCCAGCAGTTTGAACAGGGGGAACGAGCAGTACTTC. Residues: CASSLNRGNEQYF. This sequence joins TRBV27 and TRBJ2-7; 8 bases are a match to TRBD1. V trimming: 3 bases; J trimming: 5 bases; junction bases outside the gene matches: 3. The germline CDR1 and CDR2 sequences are MNHEY and SMNVEV (reference sequence). The CDR3 runs 13 residues.

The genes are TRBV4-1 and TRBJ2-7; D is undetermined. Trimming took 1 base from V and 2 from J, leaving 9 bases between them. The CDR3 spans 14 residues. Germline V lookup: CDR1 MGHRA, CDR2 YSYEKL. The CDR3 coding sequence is TGCGCCAGCAGCCAAGTTAGCTCAACCTACGAGCAGTACTTC. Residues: CASSQVSSTYEQYF.

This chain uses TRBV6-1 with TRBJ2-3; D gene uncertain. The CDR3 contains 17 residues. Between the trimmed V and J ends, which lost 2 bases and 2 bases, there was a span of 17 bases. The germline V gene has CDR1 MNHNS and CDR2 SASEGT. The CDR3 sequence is CASSETSPGRPTDTQYF. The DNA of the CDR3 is TGTGCCAGCAGTGAAACGTCACCTGGGCGCCCCACAGATACGCAGTATTTT.

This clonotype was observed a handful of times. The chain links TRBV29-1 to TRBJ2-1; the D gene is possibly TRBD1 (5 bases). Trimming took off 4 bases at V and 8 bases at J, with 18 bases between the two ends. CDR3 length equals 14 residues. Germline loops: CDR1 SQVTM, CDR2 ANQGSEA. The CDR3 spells CSVGTGWSYDEQFF. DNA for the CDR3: TGCAGCGTTGGTACAGGATGGAGTTATGATGAGCAGTTCTTC.

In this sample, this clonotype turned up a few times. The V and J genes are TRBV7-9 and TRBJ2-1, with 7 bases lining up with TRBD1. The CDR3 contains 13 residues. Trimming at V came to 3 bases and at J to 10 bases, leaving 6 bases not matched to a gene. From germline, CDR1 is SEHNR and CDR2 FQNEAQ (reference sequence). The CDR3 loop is CASSLTGSGEQFF. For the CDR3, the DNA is TGTGCCAGCAGCTTGACAGGGTCAGGAGAGCAGTTCTTC.

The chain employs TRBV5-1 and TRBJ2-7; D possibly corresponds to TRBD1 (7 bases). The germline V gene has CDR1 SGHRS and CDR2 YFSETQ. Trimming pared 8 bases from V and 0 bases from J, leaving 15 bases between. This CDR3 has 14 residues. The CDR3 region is CASTPGGTSYEQYF. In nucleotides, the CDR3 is TGCGCCAGTACCCCAGGGGGGACCTCCTACGAGCAGTACTTC.

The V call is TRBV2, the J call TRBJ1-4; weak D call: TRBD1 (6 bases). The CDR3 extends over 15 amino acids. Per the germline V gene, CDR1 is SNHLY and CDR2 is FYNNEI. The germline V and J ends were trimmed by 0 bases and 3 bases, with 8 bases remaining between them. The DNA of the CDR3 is TGTGCCAGCAGTGAAGCAAGGGGGGCTAATGAAAAACTGTTTTTT. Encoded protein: CASSEARGANEKLFF.

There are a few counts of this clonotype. For the CDR3, the DNA is TGTGCCAGCAGCCTAGGACTAACCGCCTACGAGCAGTACTTC. This gives the protein CASSLGLTAYEQYF. V gene TRBV7-2 combines with J gene TRBJ2-7, with D possibly being TRBD2 (6 bases). This CDR3 is 14 amino acids long. Germline assignment: CDR1 SGHTA and CDR2 FQGNSA. Trimming stripped 5 bases from V and 2 bases from J, with 13 bases between.

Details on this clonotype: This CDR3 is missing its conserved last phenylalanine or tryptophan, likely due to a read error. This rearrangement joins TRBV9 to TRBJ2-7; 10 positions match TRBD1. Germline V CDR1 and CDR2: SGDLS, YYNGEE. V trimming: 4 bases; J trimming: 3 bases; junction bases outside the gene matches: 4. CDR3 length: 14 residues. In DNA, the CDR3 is TGTGCCAGCAGCCCGAGGACAGGGGGCTACGAGCAGTACTTA. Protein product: CASSPRTGGYEQYL.

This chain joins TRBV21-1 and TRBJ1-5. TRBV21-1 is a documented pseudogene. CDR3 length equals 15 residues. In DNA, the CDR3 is TGTGCCAGCAGCAAAGATGAAGGGGCACATCAGCCCCAGCATTTT. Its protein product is CASSKDEGAHQPQHF.

CDR3 amino acids: CASSYSRLSSYEQYF. As DNA, the CDR3 is TGTGCCAGCAGTTACTCAAGACTTTCTTCCTACGAGCAGTACTTC. The V and J genes are TRBV6-5 and TRBJ2-7; D call uncertain. Germline V gene data show CDR1 as MNHEY and CDR2 as SVGAGI. This CDR3 is 15 amino acids long. Between the trimmed V and J ends, which lost 0 bases and 1 base, there was a span of 10 bases.

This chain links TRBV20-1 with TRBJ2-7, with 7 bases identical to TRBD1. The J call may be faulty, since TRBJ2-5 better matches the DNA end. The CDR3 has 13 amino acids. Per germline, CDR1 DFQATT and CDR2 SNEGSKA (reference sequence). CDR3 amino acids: CSATQGSYETQYF. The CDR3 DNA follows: TGCAGTGCTACACAGGGGAGCTATGAGACCCAGTACTTC.

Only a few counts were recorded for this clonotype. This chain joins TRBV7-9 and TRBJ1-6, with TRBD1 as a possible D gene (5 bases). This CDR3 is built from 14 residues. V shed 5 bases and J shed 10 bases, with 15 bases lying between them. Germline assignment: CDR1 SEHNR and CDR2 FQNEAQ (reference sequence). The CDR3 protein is CASSPEGLGSPLHF. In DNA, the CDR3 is TGTGCCAGCAGCCCAGAGGGACTAGGATCACCCCTCCACTTT.

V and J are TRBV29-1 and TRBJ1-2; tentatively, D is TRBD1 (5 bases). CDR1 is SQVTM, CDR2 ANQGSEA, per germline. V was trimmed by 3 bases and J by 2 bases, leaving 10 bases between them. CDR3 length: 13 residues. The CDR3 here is CSVEAGPNYGYTF. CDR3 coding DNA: TGCAGCGTTGAGGCAGGGCCCAACTATGGCTACACCTTC.

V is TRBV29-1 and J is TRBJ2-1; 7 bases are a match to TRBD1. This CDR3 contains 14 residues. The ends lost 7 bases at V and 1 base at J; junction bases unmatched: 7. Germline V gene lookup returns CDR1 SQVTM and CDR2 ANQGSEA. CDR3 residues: CSATGQRSYNEQFF. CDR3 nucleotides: TGCAGCGCAACGGGACAGAGATCCTACAATGAGCAGTTCTTC.

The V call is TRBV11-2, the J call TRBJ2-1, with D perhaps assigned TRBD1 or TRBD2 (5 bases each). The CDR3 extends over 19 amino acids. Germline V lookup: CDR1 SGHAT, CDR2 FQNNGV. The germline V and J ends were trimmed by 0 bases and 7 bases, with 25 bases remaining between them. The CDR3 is CASSLEPRAWEPLSNEQFF. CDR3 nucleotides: TGTGCCAGCAGCTTAGAACCCAGGGCTTGGGAGCCCCTATCTAATGAGCAGTTCTTC.

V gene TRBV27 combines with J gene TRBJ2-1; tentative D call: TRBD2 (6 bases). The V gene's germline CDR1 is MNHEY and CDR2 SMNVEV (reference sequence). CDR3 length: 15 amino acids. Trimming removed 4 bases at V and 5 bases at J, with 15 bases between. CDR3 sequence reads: CASSSPGTSHNEQFF. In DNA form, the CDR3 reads TGTGCCAGCAGTTCCCCTGGGACTTCCCACAATGAGCAGTTCTTC.

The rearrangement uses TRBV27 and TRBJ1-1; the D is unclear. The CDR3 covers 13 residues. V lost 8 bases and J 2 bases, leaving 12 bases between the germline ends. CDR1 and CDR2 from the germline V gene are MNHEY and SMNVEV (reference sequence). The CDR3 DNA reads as TGTGCCAGCGTTAGTCGGGAAAACACTGAAGCTTTCTTT. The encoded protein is CASVSRENTEAFF.

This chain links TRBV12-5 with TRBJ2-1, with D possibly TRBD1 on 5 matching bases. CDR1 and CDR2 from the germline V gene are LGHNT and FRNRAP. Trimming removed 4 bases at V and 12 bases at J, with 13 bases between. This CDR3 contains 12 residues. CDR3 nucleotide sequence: TGTGCTAGTGGTTCCCCCCGCAGGGTGCAGTTCTTC. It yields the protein CASGSPRRVQFF.

The CDR3 sequence: CSAVTDADTQYF. In DNA, the CDR3 is TGCAGCGCTGTCACCGACGCAGATACGCAGTATTTT. This sequence joins TRBV20-1 and TRBJ2-3; no definite D call. Germline V gene lookup returns CDR1 DFQATT and CDR2 SNEGSKA (reference sequence). The CDR3 length is 12 residues.

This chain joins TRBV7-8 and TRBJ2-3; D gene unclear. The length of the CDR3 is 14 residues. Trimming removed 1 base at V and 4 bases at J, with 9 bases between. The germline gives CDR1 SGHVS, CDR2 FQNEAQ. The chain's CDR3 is CASSLEPRPDTQYF. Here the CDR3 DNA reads TGTGCCAGCAGCTTAGAGCCTAGGCCAGATACGCAGTATTTT.